This T cell receptor (beta chain) was identified during a study of T-cell memory formation after mild COVID-19 (dated by TCRdb to the early 2020s). In terms of the full investigation: Most TCR sequence clusters were specific to one of the two donors. T-cell clones expanding and contracting after mild COVID-19 in a couple of donors were tracked by longitudinal TCRalpha and TCRbeta repertoire sequencing. The cohort comprised two young, previously healthy adult volunteers, one female and one male. Beyond this particular receptor, the publication reports: Contracting CD4+ clones appeared mostly in the CM and EM memory subsets, whereas CD8+ clones were enriched in EMRA. Only a couple of mild cases were covered by the study, and larger cohorts that include severe cases with pre-infection samples were considered necessary. Balanced CD4/CD8 phenotypes were observed for clones contracting from day 15 to 85, whereas a bias towards CD4+ was observed for a second wave of clones expanding from day 15 to 37. Whether the second-wave clones peaking on day 37 were SARS-CoV-2 specific was not confirmed. Some responding clones were detected in pre-infection memory, which suggested that pre-existing cross-reactive memory T cells had joined the SARS-CoV-2 response.

This clonotype was detected a few times. Its specific antigen is unknown. One base away there is no much larger clone; base qualities are not given. The sequencer was an Illumina NovaSeq 6000. TCRalpha and TCRbeta cDNA libraries were constructed by 5'RACE with constant-segment primers, with sample barcodes and unique molecular identifiers being introduced. RNA was extracted from every sample with Trizol reagent. Amplification of the libraries took two PCR steps, and the second step added a second sample barcode plus Illumina TruSeq adapters. Libraries were sequenced on an Illumina NovaSeq with 2 x 150 bp paired-end reads. The original pipeline was this. Reads were demultiplexed and collapsed into UMI-guided consensus sequences with migec v1.2.7. Using mixcr v2.1.11, UMI consensuses were aligned to TRA and TRB V and J templates and then assembled into clonotypes. Clonotypes were classified as expanded or contracted when called significant by both edgeR and NoisET, with noise models trained on biological replicates. For edgeR calls, a false discovery rate-adjusted p below 0.01 and a log2 fold-change threshold of 1 were applied. As an exploratory analysis of dynamics, PCA with hierarchical clustering was applied to max-normalized trajectories of the 1000 most abundant clonotypes. Separately sequenced CD4+ and CD8+ repertoires were used to assign a CD4 or CD8 phenotype to each responding clone. TCRdb applied fastp at Q25 and MiXCR to the public reads, then kept only in-frame beta chains. Records with the same CDR3 protein are collapsed into one entry carrying the most frequent genes and DNA. TCRdb's processing, not the authors', yielded these V and J calls. The sample table lists fewer than 400,000 distinct CDR3 sequences, approximately 12% of them with a count of one. The ten most abundant clones make up about 22% of the sample.

PBMCs were isolated by Ficoll-Paque density gradient centrifugation. Cut back by 4 bases and 7 bases, the V and J ends lie 11 bases apart. The CDR3 sequence holds 13 residues, the cysteine and phenylalanine included. Only CDR3 DNA is held: 39 bases, read in frame from base 1. CDR1 and CDR2 were assigned from the germline V gene (reference sequence) as MNHEY and SMNVEV. This receptor was obtained from a man aged 18 to 29 who had mild COVID-19 (a few samples of this study predate the infection). The sample titles of this study are shuffled in the database, so cell type and time point are left out; the donor was told from shared clones. The rearrangement combines TRBV27 with TRBJ2-1; the D segment may tentatively be TRBD1 or TRBD2, each giving 6 matched bases. Input material: PBMCs or a T cell subset sorted from them (not recorded which). Here is the DNA: TGTGCCAGCAGTTACTGGGGGGCAAATGAGCAGTTCTTC. It specifies CASSYWGANEQFF.